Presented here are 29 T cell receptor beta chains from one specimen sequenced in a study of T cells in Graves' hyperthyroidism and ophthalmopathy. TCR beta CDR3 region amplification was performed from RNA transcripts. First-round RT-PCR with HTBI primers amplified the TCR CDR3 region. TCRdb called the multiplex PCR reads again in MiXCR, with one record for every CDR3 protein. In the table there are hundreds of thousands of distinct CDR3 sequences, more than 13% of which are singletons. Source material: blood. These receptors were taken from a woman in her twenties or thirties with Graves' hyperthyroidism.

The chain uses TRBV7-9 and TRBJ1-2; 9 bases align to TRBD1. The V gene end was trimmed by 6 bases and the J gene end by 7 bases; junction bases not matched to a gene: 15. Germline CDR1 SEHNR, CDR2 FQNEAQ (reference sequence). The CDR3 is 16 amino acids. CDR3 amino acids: CASSLATGGVSSGYTF. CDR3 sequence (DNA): TGTGCCAGCAGTCTCGCCACAGGGGGCGTCTCGAGTGGCTACACCTTC.

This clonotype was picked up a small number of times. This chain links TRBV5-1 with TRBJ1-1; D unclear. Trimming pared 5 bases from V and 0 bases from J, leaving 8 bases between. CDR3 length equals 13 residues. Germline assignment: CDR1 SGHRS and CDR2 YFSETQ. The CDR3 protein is CASRSDMNTEAFF. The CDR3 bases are TGCGCCAGCAGATCAGACATGAACACTGAAGCTTTCTTT.

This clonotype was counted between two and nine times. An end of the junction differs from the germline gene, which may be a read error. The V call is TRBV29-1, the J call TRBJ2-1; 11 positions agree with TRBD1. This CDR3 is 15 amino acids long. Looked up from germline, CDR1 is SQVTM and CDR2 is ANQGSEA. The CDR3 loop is CSVEGTGGSYNEQFF. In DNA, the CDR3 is TGCAGCGTGGAAGGGACAGGGGGTTCCTACAATGAGCAGTTCTTC.

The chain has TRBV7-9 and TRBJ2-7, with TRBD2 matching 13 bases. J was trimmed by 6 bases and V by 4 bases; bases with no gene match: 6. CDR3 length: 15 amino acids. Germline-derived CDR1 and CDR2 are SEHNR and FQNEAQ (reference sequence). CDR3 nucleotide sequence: TGTGCCAGCAGCTACACTAGCGGGAGGGCCAGCGAGCAGTACTTC. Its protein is CASSYTSGRASEQYF.

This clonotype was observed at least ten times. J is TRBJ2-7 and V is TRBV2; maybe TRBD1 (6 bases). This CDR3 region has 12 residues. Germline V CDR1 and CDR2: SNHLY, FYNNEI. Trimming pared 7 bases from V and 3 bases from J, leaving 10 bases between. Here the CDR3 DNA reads TGTGCCAGCAACAACAGGGTCTACGAGCAGTACTTC. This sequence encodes CASNNRVYEQYF.

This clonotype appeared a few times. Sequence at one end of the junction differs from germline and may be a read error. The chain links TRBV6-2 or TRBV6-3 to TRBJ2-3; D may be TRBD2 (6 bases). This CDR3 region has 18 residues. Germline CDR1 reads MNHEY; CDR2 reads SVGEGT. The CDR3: CAGSYSISGQTSTDTQYF. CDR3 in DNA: TGTGCCGGCAGTTACTCTATTAGCGGCCAAACTAGCACAGATACGCAGTATTTT.

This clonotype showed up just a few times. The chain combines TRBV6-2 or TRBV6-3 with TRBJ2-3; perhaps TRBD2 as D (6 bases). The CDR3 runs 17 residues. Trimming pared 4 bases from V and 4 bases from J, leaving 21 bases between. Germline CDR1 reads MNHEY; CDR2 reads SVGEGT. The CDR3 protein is CASSSVLGGGSADTQYF. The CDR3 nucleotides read TGTGCCAGCAGTTCCGTTTTGGGGGGTGGTTCGGCAGATACGCAGTATTTT.

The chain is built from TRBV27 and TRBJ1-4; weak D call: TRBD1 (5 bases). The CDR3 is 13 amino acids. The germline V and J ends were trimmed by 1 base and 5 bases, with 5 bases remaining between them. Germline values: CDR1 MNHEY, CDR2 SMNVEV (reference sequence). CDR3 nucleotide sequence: TGTGCCAGCAGTTTATGGGGGAATGAAAAACTGTTTTTT. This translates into CASSLWGNEKLFF.

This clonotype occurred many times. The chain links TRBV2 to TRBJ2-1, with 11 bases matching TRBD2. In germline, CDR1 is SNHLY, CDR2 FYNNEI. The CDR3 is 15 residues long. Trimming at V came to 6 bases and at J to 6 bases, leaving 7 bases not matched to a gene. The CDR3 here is CASRPGTSGVNEQFF. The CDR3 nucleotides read TGTGCCAGCAGGCCAGGGACTAGCGGAGTCAATGAGCAGTTCTTC. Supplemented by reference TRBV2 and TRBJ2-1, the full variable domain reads EPEVTQTPSHQVTQMGQEVILRCVPISNHLYFYWYRQILGQKVEFLVSFYNNEISEKSEIFDDQFSVERPDGSNFTLKIRSTKLEDSAMYFCASRPGTSGVNEQFFGPGTRLTVL.

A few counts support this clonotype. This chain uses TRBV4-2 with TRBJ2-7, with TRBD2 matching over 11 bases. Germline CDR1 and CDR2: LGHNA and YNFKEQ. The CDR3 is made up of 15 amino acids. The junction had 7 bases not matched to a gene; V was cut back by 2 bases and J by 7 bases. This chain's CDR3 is CASSQTSGRIGEQYF. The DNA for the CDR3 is TGTGCCAGCAGCCAAACTAGCGGGAGAATCGGGGAGCAGTACTTC.

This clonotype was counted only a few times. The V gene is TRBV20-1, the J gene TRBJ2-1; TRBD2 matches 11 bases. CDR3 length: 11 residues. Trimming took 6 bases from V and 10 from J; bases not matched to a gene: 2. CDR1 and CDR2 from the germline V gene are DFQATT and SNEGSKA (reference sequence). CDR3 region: CSARLAGEQFF. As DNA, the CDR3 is TGCAGTGCAAGACTAGCGGGAGAGCAGTTCTTC.

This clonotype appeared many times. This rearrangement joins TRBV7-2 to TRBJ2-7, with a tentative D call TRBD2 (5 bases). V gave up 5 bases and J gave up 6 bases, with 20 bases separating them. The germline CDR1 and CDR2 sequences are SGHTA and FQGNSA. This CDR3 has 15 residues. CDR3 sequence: CASSPSSGVGSEQYF. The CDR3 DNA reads TGTGCCAGCAGCCCCAGCAGCGGAGTAGGCTCCGAGCAGTACTTC.

The CDR3 spells CAGGDRNTGELFF. CDR3 DNA sequence: TGTGCGGGAGGGGACAGAAACACCGGGGAGCTGTTTTTT. The genes are TRBV15 and TRBJ2-2; perhaps D is TRBD1 or TRBD2 (7 bases each). CDR1 is LNHNV, CDR2 YYDKDF, per germline (reference sequence). The CDR3 has 13 amino acids.

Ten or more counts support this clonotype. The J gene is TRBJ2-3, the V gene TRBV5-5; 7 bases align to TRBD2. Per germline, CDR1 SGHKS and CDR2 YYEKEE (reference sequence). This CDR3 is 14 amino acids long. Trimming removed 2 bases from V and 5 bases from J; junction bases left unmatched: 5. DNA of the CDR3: TGTGCCAGCAGCTTAGCGGGGAGAAAAGATACGCAGTATTTT. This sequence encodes CASSLAGRKDTQYF.

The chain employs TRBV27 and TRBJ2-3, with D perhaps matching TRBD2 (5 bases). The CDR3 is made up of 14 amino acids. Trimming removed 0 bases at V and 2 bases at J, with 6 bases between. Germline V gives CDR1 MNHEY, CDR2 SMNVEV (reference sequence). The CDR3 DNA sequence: TGTGCCAGCAGTTTATCGAGGGACACAGATACGCAGTATTTT. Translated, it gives CASSLSRDTDTQYF.

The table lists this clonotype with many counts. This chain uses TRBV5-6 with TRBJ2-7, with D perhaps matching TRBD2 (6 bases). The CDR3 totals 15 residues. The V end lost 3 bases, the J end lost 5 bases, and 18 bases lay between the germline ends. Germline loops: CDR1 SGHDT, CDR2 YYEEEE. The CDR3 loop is CASSYDIGGVNEQYF. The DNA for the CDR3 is TGTGCCAGCAGCTATGACATCGGGGGAGTCAACGAGCAGTACTTC.

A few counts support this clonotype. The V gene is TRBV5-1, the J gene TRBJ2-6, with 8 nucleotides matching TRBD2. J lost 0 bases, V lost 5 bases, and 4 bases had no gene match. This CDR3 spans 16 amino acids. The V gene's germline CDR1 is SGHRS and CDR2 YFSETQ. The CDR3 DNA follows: TGCGCCAGCAGTAACGGGGGGGTCTCTGGGGCCAACGTCCTGACTTTC. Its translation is CASSNGGVSGANVLTF.

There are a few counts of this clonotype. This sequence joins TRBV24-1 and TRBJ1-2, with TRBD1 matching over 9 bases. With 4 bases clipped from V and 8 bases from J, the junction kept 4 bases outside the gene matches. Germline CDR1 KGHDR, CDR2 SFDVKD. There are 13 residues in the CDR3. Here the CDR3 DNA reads TGTGCCACCAGTGAACGGACAGGGGAAGGCTACACCTTC. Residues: CATSERTGEGYTF.

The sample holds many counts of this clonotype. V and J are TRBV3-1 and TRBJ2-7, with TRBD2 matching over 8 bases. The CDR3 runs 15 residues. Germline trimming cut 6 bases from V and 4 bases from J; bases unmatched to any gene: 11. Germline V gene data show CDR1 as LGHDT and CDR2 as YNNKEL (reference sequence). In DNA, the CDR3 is TGTGCCAGCAGTTATGCCGGGACTAGTAGGTACGAGCAGTACTTC. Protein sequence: CASSYAGTSRYEQYF.

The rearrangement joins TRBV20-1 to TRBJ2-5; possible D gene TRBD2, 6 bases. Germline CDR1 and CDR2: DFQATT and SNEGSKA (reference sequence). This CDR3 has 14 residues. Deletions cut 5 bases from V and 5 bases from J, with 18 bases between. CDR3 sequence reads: CSASQLGGLETQYF. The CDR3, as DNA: TGCAGTGCTTCCCAGCTCGGGGGTTTGGAGACCCAGTACTTC.

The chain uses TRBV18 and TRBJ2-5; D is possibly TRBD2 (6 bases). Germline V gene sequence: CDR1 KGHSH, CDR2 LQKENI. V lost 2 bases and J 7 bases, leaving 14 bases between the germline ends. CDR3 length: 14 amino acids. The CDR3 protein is CASSPGSGTGTQYF. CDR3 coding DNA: TGTGCCAGCTCACCAGGTAGCGGTACCGGGACCCAGTACTTC.

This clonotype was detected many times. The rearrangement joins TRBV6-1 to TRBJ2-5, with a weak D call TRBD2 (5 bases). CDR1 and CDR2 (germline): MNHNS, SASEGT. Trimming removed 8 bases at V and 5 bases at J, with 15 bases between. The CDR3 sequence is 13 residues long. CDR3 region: CASGRTYWETQYF. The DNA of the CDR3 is TGTGCCAGCGGACGGACTTACTGGGAGACCCAGTACTTC.

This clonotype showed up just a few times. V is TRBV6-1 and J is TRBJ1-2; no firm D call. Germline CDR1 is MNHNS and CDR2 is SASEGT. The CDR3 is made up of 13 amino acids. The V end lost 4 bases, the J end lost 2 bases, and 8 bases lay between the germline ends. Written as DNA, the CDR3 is TGTGCCAGCAGTGGAAGGGAGAACTATGGCTACACCTTC. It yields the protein CASSGRENYGYTF.

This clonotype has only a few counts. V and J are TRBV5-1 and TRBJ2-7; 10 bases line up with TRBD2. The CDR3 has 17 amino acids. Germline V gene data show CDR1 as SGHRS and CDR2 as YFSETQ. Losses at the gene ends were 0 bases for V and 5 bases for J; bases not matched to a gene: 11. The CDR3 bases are TGCGCCAGCAGCTTGGTATCTAGGCTAGCGGGGGCCGACGAGCAGTACTTC. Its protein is CASSLVSRLAGADEQYF.

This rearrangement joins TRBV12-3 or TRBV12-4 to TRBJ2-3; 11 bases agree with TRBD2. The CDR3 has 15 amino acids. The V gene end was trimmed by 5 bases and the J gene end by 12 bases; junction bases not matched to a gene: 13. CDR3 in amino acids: CASSPGLAGSPSQYF. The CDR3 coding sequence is TGTGCCAGCAGTCCCGGACTAGCGGGTTCGCCCTCCCAGTATTTT.

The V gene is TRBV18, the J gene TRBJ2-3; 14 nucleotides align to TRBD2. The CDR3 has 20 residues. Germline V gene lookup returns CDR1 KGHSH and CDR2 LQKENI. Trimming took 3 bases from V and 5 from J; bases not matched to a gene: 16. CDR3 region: CASSPTKQPGLAGEKDTQYF. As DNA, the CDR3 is TGTGCCAGCTCACCTACAAAGCAACCGGGACTAGCGGGAGAGAAAGATACGCAGTATTTT.

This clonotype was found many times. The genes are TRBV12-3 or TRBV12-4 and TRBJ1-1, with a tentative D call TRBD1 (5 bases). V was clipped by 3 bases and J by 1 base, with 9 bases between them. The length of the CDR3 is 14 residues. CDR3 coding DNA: TGTGCCAGCAGTTTCTCAGGGAGGAACACTGAAGCTTTCTTT. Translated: CASSFSGRNTEAFF.

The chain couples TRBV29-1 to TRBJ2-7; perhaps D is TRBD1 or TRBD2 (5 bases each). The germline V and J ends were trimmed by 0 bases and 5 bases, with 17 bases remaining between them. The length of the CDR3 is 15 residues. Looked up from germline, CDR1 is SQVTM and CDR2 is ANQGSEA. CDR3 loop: CSVEDEGSPPNEQYF. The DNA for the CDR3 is TGCAGCGTTGAAGACGAGGGGTCCCCTCCTAACGAGCAGTACTTC.

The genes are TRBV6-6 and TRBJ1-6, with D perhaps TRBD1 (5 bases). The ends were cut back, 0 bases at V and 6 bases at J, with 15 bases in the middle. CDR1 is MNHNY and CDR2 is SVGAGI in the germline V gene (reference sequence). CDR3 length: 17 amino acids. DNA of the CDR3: TGTGCCAGCAGTTACTCGGGGGGGTGGACTATTAATTCACCCCTCCACTTT. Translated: CASSYSGGWTINSPLHF.